The 32 T cell receptor beta chains below all came from one sample that was sequenced in a study of T-cell memory formation after mild COVID-19 (dated by TCRdb to the early 2020s). Library prep was done by 5' RACE. The sequencer was an Illumina NovaSeq 6000. TCRdb reprocessed the public reads (quality trimming at Q25 with fastp, clone calling with MiXCR) and kept in-frame beta chains. For every CDR3 protein sequence, its rows merge into one entry that carries the most common genes and DNA. The sample table records around 450,000 distinct CDR3 sequences; over 15% of these occur just once. Clones ranked in the top ten supply roughly 8.4% of the sample. The sample taken for sequencing was PBMCs or a T cell subset sorted from them (not recorded which). These receptors all come from an adult woman who had mild COVID-19 (a few samples of this study predate the infection). The sample titles of this study are shuffled in the database, so cell type and time point are left out; the donor was told from shared clones.

This clonotype was counted between two and nine times. The chain has TRBV4-1 and TRBJ2-2, with D possibly called TRBD1 or TRBD2 (6 bases each). Per germline, CDR1 MGHRA and CDR2 YSYEKL. This CDR3 has 17 residues. V was trimmed by 2 bases and J by 5 bases, leaving 18 bases between them. The CDR3 is CASSQFPGGGPTGELFF. As DNA, the CDR3 is TGCGCCAGCAGCCAATTCCCGGGTGGGGGGCCTACCGGGGAGCTGTTTTTT.

J is TRBJ1-2 and V is TRBV7-3, with 10 positions matching TRBD1. Germline-derived CDR1 and CDR2 are SGHTA and FQGTGA. Trimming removed 1 base from V and 4 bases from J; junction bases left unmatched: 6. The CDR3 runs to 16 residues. CDR3: CASSLIPGQGSYGYTF. As DNA, the CDR3 is TGTGCCAGCAGCTTAATCCCGGGACAGGGGAGCTATGGCTACACCTTC.

This sequence joins TRBV30 and TRBJ2-1, with a tentative D call TRBD1 (6 bases). The V gene's germline CDR1 is GTSNPN and CDR2 SVGIG (reference sequence). V was clipped by 4 bases and J by 2 bases, with 9 bases between them. This CDR3 comprises 13 residues. CDR3 sequence reads: CAWMGDTYNEQFF. As DNA, the CDR3 is TGTGCCTGGATGGGGGACACCTACAATGAGCAGTTCTTC.

This clonotype came up a few times. The rearrangement uses TRBV20-1 and TRBJ2-1; 11 nucleotides agree with TRBD2. Germline trimming cut 1 base from V and 7 bases from J; bases unmatched to any gene: 9. CDR3 length: 16 residues. Germline CDR1 and CDR2: DFQATT and SNEGSKA (reference sequence). The DNA for the CDR3 is TGCAGTGCTAGAGCTATACTAGCGGGAGATTTGAATGAGCAGTTCTTC. Amino acid sequence: CSARAILAGDLNEQFF.

The chain has TRBV7-3 and TRBJ2-1; TRBD1 is a possible D gene (6 bases). The germline CDR1 and CDR2 sequences are SGHTA and FQGTGA. Trimming cost V 3 bases and J 10 bases, with 7 bases left between them. This CDR3 has 11 amino acids. CDR3 sequence reads: CASSFGQEQFF. The CDR3 DNA is TGTGCCAGCAGCTTTGGACAGGAGCAGTTCTTC.

This clonotype was counted only a few times. V usage is TRBV12-3 or TRBV12-4 and J usage is TRBJ2-3, with 7 bases aligning to TRBD2. V lost 5 bases to trimming and J lost 2 bases; unmatched junction nucleotides: 4. The CDR3 is made up of 14 amino acids. In nucleotides, the CDR3 is TGTGCCAGCAGTCATACTAGCGCCACAGATACGCAGTATTTT. Its translation: CASSHTSATDTQYF.

This clonotype was seen only a few times. Written as DNA, the CDR3 is TGCGCCAGCAGCTTGGGGACAGGGTCTGGAAACACCATATATTTT. Encoded protein: CASSLGTGSGNTIYF. This rearrangement joins TRBV5-1 to TRBJ1-3, with TRBD1 identical over 8 bases. From germline, CDR1 is SGHRS and CDR2 YFSETQ. Trimming removed 0 bases from V and 1 base from J; junction bases left unmatched: 0. The CDR3 runs to 15 residues.

This clonotype has just a few counts. This rearrangement joins TRBV7-9 to TRBJ1-3, with D hard to call. Germline values: CDR1 SEHNR, CDR2 FQNEAQ (reference sequence). V dropped 4 bases and J dropped 7 bases, with 14 bases sitting between them. The CDR3 consists of 14 residues. The CDR3 nucleotides are TGTGCCAGCAGCTCCCGAGGAGGACGCAACACCATATATTTT. This sequence encodes CASSSRGGRNTIYF.

J is TRBJ2-3 and V is TRBV4-1; D is perhaps TRBD1 or TRBD2 (5 bases each). This CDR3 region has 15 residues. The germline V gene has CDR1 MGHRA and CDR2 YSYEKL. Deletions cut 3 bases from V and 4 bases from J, with 14 bases between. CDR3 coding DNA: TGCGCCAGCAGCCAGGGGGTGGGTGACGCAGATACGCAGTATTTT. Residues: CASSQGVGDADTQYF.

The chain combines TRBV7-9 with TRBJ2-3; D remains unclear. Looked up from germline, CDR1 is SEHNR and CDR2 is FQNEAQ (reference sequence). The V gene lost 4 bases and the J gene lost 5 bases, with 10 bases spanning the gap. CDR3 length: 13 amino acids. CDR3 region: CASSSESLDTQYF. Written as DNA, the CDR3 is TGTGCCAGCAGCTCCGAATCCCTAGATACGCAGTATTTT.

This chain uses TRBV15 with TRBJ2-7; TRBD2 matches at 14 bases. The V gene end was trimmed by 4 bases and the J gene end by 4 bases; junction bases not matched to a gene: 9. The germline gives CDR1 LNHNV, CDR2 YYDKDF (reference sequence). The CDR3 runs 17 residues. The CDR3 sequence is CATSIGGTSGSSYEQYF. CDR3 sequence (DNA): TGTGCCACCAGCATAGGAGGGACTAGCGGGAGTTCGTACGAGCAGTACTTC.

This clonotype has just a few counts. J is TRBJ2-2 and V is TRBV12-3 or TRBV12-4; D perhaps matches TRBD1 (5 bases). The CDR3 is made up of 14 amino acids. Trimming left V 1 base short and J 5 bases short, with 8 bases between. The CDR3 region has the DNA TGTGCCAGCAGTTTAGAAGGGGTTACCGGGGAGCTGTTTTTT. It is translated as CASSLEGVTGELFF.

This clonotype appeared a few times. The V gene is TRBV5-1, the J gene TRBJ1-2; D unclear. Trimming pared 4 bases from V and 2 bases from J, leaving 15 bases between. From germline, CDR1 is SGHRS and CDR2 YFSETQ. CDR3 size: 15 residues. Here the CDR3 DNA reads TGCGCCAGCAGCCTTGGGCCAGAGAAGAACTATGGCTACACCTTC. Translation: CASSLGPEKNYGYTF.

V and J are TRBV6-5 and TRBJ2-1; D perhaps matches TRBD2 (5 bases). Germline V gene data show CDR1 as MNHEY and CDR2 as SVGAGI. Trimming removed 0 bases at V and 6 bases at J, with 15 bases between. The CDR3 runs 16 residues. CDR3 in DNA: TGTGCCAGCAGTTACTCGGGTCCGAGGAGCGGCAATGAGCAGTTCTTC. Amino acids: CASSYSGPRSGNEQFF.

This clonotype was observed a handful of times. CDR3 residues: CSVGGGQGDTQYF. DNA for the CDR3: TGCAGCGTTGGCGGGGGGCAAGGAGATACGCAGTATTTT. V usage is TRBV29-1 and J usage is TRBJ2-3; 8 nucleotides align to TRBD2. The germline CDR1 and CDR2 sequences are SQVTM and ANQGSEA. The CDR3 sequence is 13 residues long. With V trimmed by 4 bases and J by 5 bases, 5 bases remained unmatched.

This clonotype was detected a few times. The chain recombines TRBV5-8 with TRBJ1-5; D gene unclear. The V end lost 1 base, the J end lost 0 bases, and 2 bases lay between the germline ends. Germline V gene data show CDR1 as SGHTS and CDR2 as YDEGEE. The CDR3 has 13 amino acids. CDR3 nucleotide sequence: TGTGCCAGCAGCTTGAATAGCAATCAGCCCCAGCATTTT. As protein: CASSLNSNQPQHF.

In its sample, this clonotype was seen a few times. The rearrangement joins TRBV12-3 or TRBV12-4 to TRBJ2-3; 8 bases map to TRBD2. The CDR3 has 15 amino acids. The V segment lost 3 bases and the J segment 3 bases; nucleotides outside the gene matches: 5. The CDR3 region is CASSFERGLTDTQYF. CDR3 DNA: TGTGCCAGCAGTTTCGAGCGGGGGCTTACAGATACGCAGTATTTT.

The chain employs TRBV12-3 or TRBV12-4 and TRBJ1-4, with a tentative D call TRBD1 (5 bases). V was cut by 6 bases and J by 5 bases, with 13 bases left in between. This CDR3 comprises 14 residues. The CDR3 reads CASRFGGRNEKLFF. DNA for the CDR3: TGTGCCAGCAGATTTGGGGGTAGGAATGAAAAACTGTTTTTT.

This clonotype was counted between two and nine times. This chain links TRBV12-5 with TRBJ2-4, with 9 bases that match TRBD1. With V trimmed by 5 bases and J by 9 bases, 5 bases remained unmatched. Looked up from germline, CDR1 is LGHNT and CDR2 is FRNRAP. The length of the CDR3 is 13 residues. The CDR3 spells CASGPGQGTIQYF. The DNA for the CDR3 is TGTGCTAGTGGTCCGGGACAGGGAACCATTCAGTACTTC.

In its sample, this clonotype was seen a few times. The rearrangement uses TRBV20-1 and TRBJ2-7; 7 bases align to TRBD1. V dropped 1 base and J dropped 1; count of bases not matched to a gene: 4. The germline CDR1 and CDR2 sequences are DFQATT and SNEGSKA (reference sequence). The CDR3 is 14 amino acids. The CDR3 sequence is CSARAMGQSYEQYF. CDR3 coding DNA: TGCAGTGCTAGAGCCATGGGACAGTCCTACGAGCAGTACTTC.

This clonotype was recorded a few times. The gene calls are TRBV7-3 and TRBJ2-2; D is possibly TRBD1 (5 bases). Looked up from germline, CDR1 is SGHTA and CDR2 is FQGTGA. This CDR3 contains 15 residues. The germline V and J ends were trimmed by 5 bases and 5 bases, with 15 bases remaining between them. CDR3 amino acids: CASSPQGSGTGELFF. The CDR3 DNA follows: TGTGCCAGCAGCCCCCAGGGCTCAGGGACCGGGGAGCTGTTTTTT.

This clonotype was counted a few times. The chain carries TRBV25-1 and TRBJ1-1; possible D gene TRBD1, 5 bases. Germline CDR1 is MGHDK and CDR2 is SYGVNS. The CDR3 spans 14 residues. V was clipped by 3 bases and J by 1 base, with 9 bases between them. The CDR3 loop reads CASSDPGGNTEAFF. The CDR3 DNA sequence: TGTGCCAGCAGTGACCCGGGGGGGAACACTGAAGCTTTCTTT.

This clonotype was found a few times. The chain couples TRBV18 to TRBJ1-2, with 9 bases aligning to TRBD1. Germline CDR1 reads KGHSH; CDR2 reads LQKENI. The CDR3 extends over 14 amino acids. After removal of 3 bases from V and 4 bases from J, the junction contained 3 bases not matched to a gene. The DNA for the CDR3 is TGTGCCAGCTCACCCGGGACAGGGCCCTATGGCTACACCTTC. This codes for CASSPGTGPYGYTF.

The CDR3: CAISEGRLNEQFF. DNA of the CDR3: TGTGCCATCAGTGAGGGGAGGCTCAATGAGCAGTTCTTC. V is TRBV10-3 and J is TRBJ2-1, with TRBD2 as a possible D gene (6 bases). V dropped 2 bases and J dropped 6 bases, with 8 bases sitting between them. CDR1 is ENHRY and CDR2 is SYGVKD in the germline V gene. The CDR3 covers 13 residues.

The chain is built from TRBV6-5 and TRBJ2-7, with 7 bases matching TRBD2. V lost 10 bases to trimming and J lost 7 bases; unmatched junction nucleotides: 16. This CDR3 is built from 14 residues. CDR1 is MNHEY, CDR2 SVGAGI, per germline. In DNA form, the CDR3 reads TGTGCCACCCAAAACGGCGGGAGTTCTAGGGAGCAGTACTTC. Amino acids: CATQNGGSSREQYF.

The CDR3 DNA reads TGCGCCAGCAGCTTGGGGGGACAGGCAAAAACACGGACTTTCTTT. It specifies CASSLGGQAKTRTFF. This sequence joins TRBV5-1 and TRBJ1-1; TRBD1 aligns across 8 bases. This CDR3 region has 15 residues. The V gene's germline CDR1 is SGHRS and CDR2 YFSETQ. Losses at the gene ends were 0 bases for V and 12 bases for J; bases not matched to a gene: 13.

This clonotype occurred a few times. This sequence joins TRBV12-3 or TRBV12-4 and TRBJ2-5; 10 positions agree with TRBD1. This CDR3 has 14 amino acids. V was pared by 6 bases and J by 4 bases, with 5 bases of the junction left unmatched. The CDR3 sequence is CASSFRTGGETQYF. CDR3 sequence (DNA): TGTGCCAGCAGCTTCAGGACAGGGGGAGAGACCCAGTACTTC.

The chain combines TRBV7-3 with TRBJ2-3; D not certain. V lost 4 bases to trimming and J lost 2 bases, with 10 bases between them. This CDR3 comprises 14 residues. Germline loops: CDR1 SGHTA, CDR2 FQGTGA. The CDR3 loop is CASSYTGPTDTQYF. CDR3 nucleotide sequence: TGTGCCAGCAGCTATACGGGCCCCACAGATACGCAGTATTTT. Filled out from reference TRBV7-3 and TRBJ2-3, the complete variable domain reads GAGVSQTPSNKVTEKGKYVELRCDPISGHTALYWYRQSLGQGPEFLIYFQGTGAADDSGLPNDRFFAVRPEGSVSTLKIQRTERGDSAVYLCASSYTGPTDTQYFGPGTRLTVL.

This clonotype has more than one count but fewer than ten. This chain joins TRBV27 and TRBJ2-5, with 7 bases matching TRBD2. There are 16 residues in the CDR3. CDR1 and CDR2 from the germline V gene are MNHEY and SMNVEV (reference sequence). V shed 5 bases, J shed 6 bases, and the junction held 15 bases outside the gene matches. The CDR3 here is CASSHGGSGGKKTQYF. CDR3 in DNA: TGTGCCAGCAGTCACGGGGGGTCCGGCGGGAAAAAGACCCAGTACTTC.

The J gene is TRBJ2-7, the V gene TRBV3-1; no definite D call. Germline V CDR1 and CDR2: LGHDT, YNNKEL (reference sequence). CDR3 length equals 12 residues. V lost 1 base and J 6 bases, leaving 7 bases between the germline ends. CDR3 loop: CASSQVGAEQYF. As DNA, the CDR3 is TGTGCCAGCAGCCAAGTAGGAGCCGAGCAGTACTTC.

The chain is built from TRBV6-5 and TRBJ2-5; TRBD2 matches 7 bases. Germline loops: CDR1 MNHEY, CDR2 SVGAGI. Germline trimming cut 7 bases from V and 5 bases from J; bases unmatched to any gene: 13. The CDR3 extends over 15 amino acids. The CDR3 DNA reads TGTGCCAGCACCCCAACGGCGGGAGTAGGGGAGACCCAGTACTTC. Translation gives CASTPTAGVGETQYF.

This clonotype was seen a handful of times. The gene calls are TRBV29-1 and TRBJ1-3; 7 nucleotides match TRBD1. The CDR3 has 14 amino acids. The V segment lost 5 bases and the J segment 0 bases; nucleotides outside the gene matches: 4. The germline CDR1 and CDR2 sequences are SQVTM and ANQGSEA. CDR3 coding DNA: TGCAGCGTTCCAGGGGGGAGCTCTGGAAACACCATATATTTT. This translates into CSVPGGSSGNTIYF.